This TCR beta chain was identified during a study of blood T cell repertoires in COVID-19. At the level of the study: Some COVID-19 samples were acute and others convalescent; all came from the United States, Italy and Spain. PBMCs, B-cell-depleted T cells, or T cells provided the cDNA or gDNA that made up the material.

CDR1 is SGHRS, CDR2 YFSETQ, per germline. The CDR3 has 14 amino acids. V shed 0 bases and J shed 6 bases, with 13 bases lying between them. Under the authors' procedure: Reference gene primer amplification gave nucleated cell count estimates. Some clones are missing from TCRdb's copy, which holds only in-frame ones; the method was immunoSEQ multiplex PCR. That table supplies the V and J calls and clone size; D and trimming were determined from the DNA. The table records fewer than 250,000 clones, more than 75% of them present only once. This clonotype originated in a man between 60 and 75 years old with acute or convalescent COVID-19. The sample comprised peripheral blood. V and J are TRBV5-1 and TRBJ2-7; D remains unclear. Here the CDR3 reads CASSLVGSLGEQYF. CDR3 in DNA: TGCGCCAGCAGCTTGGTGGGTAGCCTGGGCGAGCAGTACTTC.